This T cell receptor beta chain is drawn from a study of blood T cell repertoires in COVID-19. On the study more broadly: The samples span acute and convalescent COVID-19 from the United States, Italy and Spain. PBMCs, B-cell-depleted T cells, or T cells provided the cDNA or gDNA that made up the material.

Clinical history reported by participants formed the basis on which cohorts were assigned. Each recovered donor of Cohort 3 presented with two negative PCRs, clearance, or symptom resolution. Sequencing used immunoSEQ multiplex PCR; TCRdb keeps in-frame clones, though not all of them. The sample consists of about 160,000 clones, around 84% of them appearing once. V trimming: 0 bases; J trimming: 6 bases; junction bases outside the gene matches: 8. This CDR3 is 16 amino acids long. Germline assignment: CDR1 SGDLS and CDR2 YYNGEE. The TCR originated in a woman in her forties or fifties who had recovered from COVID-19. The chain recombines TRBV9 with TRBJ2-7; 11 bases line up with TRBD2. Sequenced material: PBMCs or T cells enriched from blood (not recorded which). CDR3 protein: CASSVDFTSGRGEQYF. The CDR3 DNA sequence: TGTGCCAGCAGCGTAGATTTCACTAGCGGGAGAGGCGAGCAGTACTTC.